This TCR beta chain appears in the sequencing data of a study of cytomegalovirus exposure and HLA in healthy donors. At the level of the study: Earlier, roughly 180 million T cells were analyzed, and about 120 million unique TCR beta sequences were found among them. Findings of the study overall: TRBV6-2, TRBV6-3 and some other V segments were excluded as indistinguishable.

CDR1 is SGHRS and CDR2 is YFSETQ in the germline V gene. The CDR3 has 17 amino acids. J was trimmed by 4 bases and V by 4 bases; bases with no gene match: 10. PCR used 60 Vbeta primers and 13 Jbeta primers. Clones were read by immunoSEQ multiplex PCR, and TCRdb kept only the in-frame ones, dropping some. The repertoire holds some 240,000 clones, with approximately 82% as singletons. In regard to this clone: Its specificity is unknown.

The receptor was derived from a male donor in good health and CMV-seronegative. Sequenced material: PBMCs. The J gene is TRBJ1-3, the V gene TRBV5-1; TRBD1 agrees at 11 bases. The CDR3 DNA reads TGCGCCAGCAGCCCGAGGACAGGGGGCACTGTGGGAAACACCATATATTTT. This gives the protein CASSPRTGGTVGNTIYF.